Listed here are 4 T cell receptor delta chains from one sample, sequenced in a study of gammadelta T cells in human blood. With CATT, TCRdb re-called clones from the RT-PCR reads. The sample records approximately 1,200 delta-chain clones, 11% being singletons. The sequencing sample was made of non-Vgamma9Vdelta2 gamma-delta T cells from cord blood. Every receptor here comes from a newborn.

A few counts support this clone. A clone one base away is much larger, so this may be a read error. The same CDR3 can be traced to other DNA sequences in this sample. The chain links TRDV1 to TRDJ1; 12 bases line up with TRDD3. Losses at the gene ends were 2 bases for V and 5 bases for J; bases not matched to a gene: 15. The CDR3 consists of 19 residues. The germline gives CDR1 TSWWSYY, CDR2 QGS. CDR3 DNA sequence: TGTGCTCTTGGGGAAGTGCCCTGGCTGGGGGATACGTCCACTGATAAACTCATCTTT. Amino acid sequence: CALGEVPWLGDTSTDKLIF.

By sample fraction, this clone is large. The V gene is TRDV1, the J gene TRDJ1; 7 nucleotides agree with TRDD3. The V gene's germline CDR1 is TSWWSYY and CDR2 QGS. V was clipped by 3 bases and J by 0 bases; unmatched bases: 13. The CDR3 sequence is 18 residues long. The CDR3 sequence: CALGESFGYASDTDKLIF. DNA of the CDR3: TGTGCTCTTGGGGAGAGTTTTGGATACGCCTCGGACACCGATAAACTCATCTTT.

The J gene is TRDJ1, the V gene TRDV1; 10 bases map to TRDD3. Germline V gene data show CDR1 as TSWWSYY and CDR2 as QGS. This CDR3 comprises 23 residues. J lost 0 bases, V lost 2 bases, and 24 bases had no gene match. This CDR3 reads CALGERDFRTGGCTLPYTDKLIF. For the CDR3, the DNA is TGTGCTCTTGGGGAAAGGGACTTCCGGACTGGGGGATGCACTTTACCGTACACCGATAAACTCATCTTT.

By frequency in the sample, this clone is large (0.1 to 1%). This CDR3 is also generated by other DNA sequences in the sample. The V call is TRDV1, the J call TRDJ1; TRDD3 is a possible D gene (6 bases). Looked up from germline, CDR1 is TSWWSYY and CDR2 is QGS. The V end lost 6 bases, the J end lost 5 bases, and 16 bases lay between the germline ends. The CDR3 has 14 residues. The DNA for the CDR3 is TGTGCTCTTGGAAAAGGGGGGAGGATAGATAAACTCATCTTT. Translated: CALGKGGRIDKLIF.